This passage covers 18 T cell receptor beta chains from one sample sequenced in a study of Tregs in tolerant kidney transplant recipients. Assay used: immunoSEQ multiplex PCR; TCRdb lists only in-frame clones, some missing. The table records 25,000 to 35,000 clones, over 75% of them present only once. These receptors are not linked to any known antigen. The sequenced sample was Tregs from blood cultured with allogeneic cells. These receptors were collected from a human donor in good health.

This chain connects TRBV20-1 to TRBJ1-6, with TRBD1 as a possible D gene (5 bases). CDR1 and CDR2 from the germline V gene are DFQATT and SNEGSKA (reference sequence). This CDR3 is 11 amino acids long. V shed 3 bases and J shed 15 bases, with 12 bases lying between them. CDR3 residues: CSARGAGILHF. CDR3 sequence (DNA): TGCAGTGCTAGGGGCGCAGGGATCCTCCACTTT.

The chain carries TRBV6-1 and TRBJ1-2, with TRBD1 matching over 7 bases. This CDR3 is built from 17 residues. Unmatched junction bases numbered 10, after V lost 3 bases and J lost 0 bases. CDR1 MNHNS and CDR2 SASEGT come from the germline V gene. The CDR3, as DNA: TGTGCCAGCAGTGAGGTCATACAGGGGAGCGCTAACTATGGCTACACCTTC. It translates to CASSEVIQGSANYGYTF.

In DNA form, the CDR3 reads TGCAGTGCTAGTGAGGAGTATGGCTACACCTTC. Its translation is CSASEEYGYTF. The V call is TRBV20-1, the J call TRBJ1-2; D not certain. The V end lost 3 bases, the J end lost 5 bases, and 7 bases lay between the germline ends. The CDR3 sequence is 11 residues long. CDR1 is DFQATT and CDR2 is SNEGSKA in the germline V gene (reference sequence).

The chain carries TRBV7-3 and TRBJ1-4; 9 nucleotides agree with TRBD1. The CDR3 contains 17 residues. Germline assignment: CDR1 SGHTA and CDR2 FQGTGA. V gave up 2 bases and J gave up 8 bases; unmatched junction bases: 12. The CDR3 is CASSLGGTGRVREKLFF. As DNA, the CDR3 is TGTGCCAGCAGCTTAGGTGGGACAGGGCGAGTCCGGGAAAAACTGTTTTTT. Based on the CDR3 plus reference TRBV7-3 and TRBJ1-4, the full variable domain is GAGVSQTPSNKVTEKGKYVELRCDPISGHTALYWYRQSLGQGPEFLIYFQGTGAADDSGLPNDRFFAVRPEGSVSTLKIQRTERGDSAVYLCASSLGGTGRVREKLFFGSGTQLSVL.

V is TRBV7-8 and J is TRBJ2-2; 8 nucleotides match TRBD2. CDR3 length equals 16 residues. Germline V gene sequence: CDR1 SGHVS, CDR2 FQNEAQ. J lost 5 bases, V lost 5 bases, and 10 bases had no gene match. The CDR3 loop is CASSRKAGARTGELFF. DNA of the CDR3: TGTGCCAGCAGCCGAAAAGCGGGAGCAAGGACCGGGGAGCTGTTTTTT.

The J gene is TRBJ1-1, the V gene TRBV5-5; no clear D. In germline, CDR1 is SGHKS, CDR2 YYEKEE (reference sequence). This CDR3 spans 14 amino acids. Trimming left V 4 bases short and J 1 base short, with 11 bases between. The CDR3 loop reads CASSLGGPNTEAFF. CDR3 sequence (DNA): TGTGCCAGCAGCCTCGGAGGGCCGAACACTGAAGCTTTCTTT.

V gene TRBV5-1 combines with J gene TRBJ2-1; no definite D call. The CDR3 runs to 12 residues. Germline V gene lookup returns CDR1 SGHRS and CDR2 YFSETQ. V lost 4 bases to trimming and J lost 5 bases, with 7 bases between them. The CDR3 DNA reads as TGCGCCAGCAGCAGGGATAACAATGAGCAGTTCTTC. Its translation: CASSRDNNEQFF.

The chain couples TRBV7-9 to TRBJ2-3; the D is unclear. With 5 bases removed from V and 5 bases from J, the gap between germline ends came to 14 bases. This CDR3 spans 14 amino acids. CDR1 is SEHNR and CDR2 is FQNEAQ in the germline V gene (reference sequence). CDR3 sequence: CASSLDKVQDTQYF. The CDR3 region has the DNA TGTGCCAGCAGCCTCGACAAGGTACAAGATACGCAGTATTTT.

The chain has TRBV7-9 and TRBJ2-7, with 7 bases identical to TRBD1. The CDR3 runs to 14 residues. V was clipped by 4 bases and J by 4 bases; unmatched bases: 7. Germline V gene lookup returns CDR1 SEHNR and CDR2 FQNEAQ (reference sequence). The CDR3 bases are TGTGCCAGCAGCTCGGACAGGAGCTCTTACGAGCAGTACTTC. Its translation is CASSSDRSSYEQYF.

This chain's CDR3 is CASSVAEGETQYF. The CDR3 bases are TGTGCCAGCAGCGTAGCAGAGGGAGAGACCCAGTACTTC. The chain is built from TRBV9 and TRBJ2-5, with TRBD2 as a possible D gene (5 bases). Between the trimmed V and J ends, which lost 0 bases and 4 bases, there was a span of 7 bases. The CDR3 loop spans 13 amino acids. Looked up from germline, CDR1 is SGDLS and CDR2 is YYNGEE.

This chain joins TRBV6-5 and TRBJ1-2; TRBD1 agrees at 9 bases. V was pared by 5 bases and J by 6 bases, with 7 bases of the junction left unmatched. This CDR3 is built from 14 residues. The V gene's germline CDR1 is MNHEY and CDR2 SVGAGI. The CDR3 DNA is TGTGCCAGCAGTCCGATGGGACAGGGAGATGGCTACACCTTC. Amino acids: CASSPMGQGDGYTF.

V gene TRBV6-5 combines with J gene TRBJ2-2, with TRBD2 matching 7 bases. The J segment lost 4 bases and the V segment lost 6 bases, leaving 2 bases of the junction unmatched. The CDR3 runs to 13 residues. Germline V gene lookup returns CDR1 MNHEY and CDR2 SVGAGI. The CDR3 region is CASRGGGTGELFF. The CDR3 DNA reads as TGTGCCAGCAGGGGCGGGGGCACCGGGGAGCTGTTTTTT.

This clone was counted a single time. The chain joins TRBV5-1 to TRBJ2-3; 8 nucleotides line up with TRBD2. CDR3 length: 15 amino acids. Trimming removed 6 bases from V and 6 bases from J; junction bases left unmatched: 12. Germline V gene data show CDR1 as SGHRS and CDR2 as YFSETQ. The CDR3 DNA reads TGCGCCAGCACCATTTGGGGGACTAGAAAGGATACGCAGTATTTT. Its protein is CASTIWGTRKDTQYF.

Concerning this clone itself: Distinct nucleotide sequences in the sample also encode this CDR3. The chain recombines TRBV5-1 with TRBJ2-1; D uncertain. There are 13 residues in the CDR3. The germline V and J ends were trimmed by 0 bases and 3 bases, with 4 bases remaining between them. Germline V CDR1 and CDR2: SGHRS, YFSETQ. The CDR3: CASSLAVYNEQFF. The CDR3 coding sequence is TGCGCCAGCAGCTTGGCTGTCTACAATGAGCAGTTCTTC.

The chain joins TRBV7-2 to TRBJ1-2; unclear D gene. This CDR3 is 12 amino acids long. Per the germline V gene, CDR1 is SGHTA and CDR2 is FQGNSA. The V and J ends lost 10 bases and 6 bases respectively, with 15 bases between them. CDR3 coding DNA: TGTGCCACCCATGCCTTATCGAATGGCTACACCTTC. Residues: CATHALSNGYTF. Based on the CDR3 plus reference TRBV7-2 and TRBJ1-2, the full variable domain is GAGVSQSPSNKVTEKGKDVELRCDPISGHTALYWYRQSLGQGLEFLIYFQGNSAPDKSGLPSDRFSAERTGGSVSTLTIQRTQQEDSAVYLCATHALSNGYTFGSGTRLTVV.

This rearrangement joins TRBV5-1 to TRBJ2-7; the match to TRBD1 covers 9 bases. The germline gives CDR1 SGHRS, CDR2 YFSETQ. CDR3 length: 15 residues. Trimming at V came to 4 bases and at J to 2 bases, leaving 7 bases not matched to a gene. CDR3 sequence reads: CASSLRTGEAYEQYF. The CDR3 coding sequence is TGCGCCAGCAGCCTACGGACAGGGGAGGCCTACGAGCAGTACTTC. The entire variable domain, with the rest obtained from reference TRBV5-1 and TRBJ2-7, is as follows: KAGVTQTPRYLIKTRGQQVTLSCSPISGHRSVSWYQQTPGQGLQFLFEYFSETQRNKGNFPGRFSGRQFSNSRSEMNVSTLELGDSALYLCASSLRTGEAYEQYFGPGTRLTVT.

The chain employs TRBV6-9 and TRBJ2-2, with TRBD2 matching 13 bases. The V gene end was trimmed by 6 bases and the J gene end by 5 bases; junction bases not matched to a gene: 3. The CDR3 sequence is 15 residues long. Germline CDR1 and CDR2: MNHGY and SVAAGI. CDR3 in DNA: TGTGCCAGCAGACCGGGACTAGCGGGGACCGGGGAGCTGTTTTTT. This translates into CASRPGLAGTGELFF.

The chain has TRBV18 and TRBJ1-1; tentatively, D is TRBD1 (5 bases). Germline CDR1 is KGHSH and CDR2 is LQKENI. The CDR3 contains 14 residues. V was cut by 1 base and J by 1 base, with 7 bases left in between. The CDR3 spells CASSPRDGNTEAFF. CDR3 in DNA: TGTGCCAGCTCACCACGGGACGGGAACACTGAAGCTTTCTTT.